This T cell receptor (beta chain) was identified during a study of CD8 T cells in ankylosing spondylitis. Study conclusions and caveats: For ankylosing spondylitis blood, a TCR beta motif of under 10 highly homologous variants appeared characteristic.

The CDR3 contains 22 residues. Trimming pared 2 bases from V and 4 bases from J, leaving 34 bases between. Germline V gene sequence: CDR1 MNHEY, CDR2 SVGEGT. In TCRdb, the 5' RACE reads were re-called with MiXCR into one record per CDR3 protein. The data contain about 130,000 distinct CDR3 sequences, roughly 6.6% of them singletons. Many counts were recorded for this clonotype. Its target is not known. The sequenced sample consisted of blood, either unsorted or a sorted T cell fraction (not recorded which). This receptor was obtained from a female donor with ankylosing spondylitis or in good health (not recorded which). This chain uses TRBV6-2 or TRBV6-3 with TRBJ2-3; D may match TRBD1 or TRBD2 (5 bases each). The CDR3 here is CASSYRIPLGVSPTNIADTQYF. The DNA for the CDR3 is TGTGCCAGCAGTTACCGCATTCCCCTGGGGGTTTCCCCCACAAATATAGCAGATACGCAGTATTTT.